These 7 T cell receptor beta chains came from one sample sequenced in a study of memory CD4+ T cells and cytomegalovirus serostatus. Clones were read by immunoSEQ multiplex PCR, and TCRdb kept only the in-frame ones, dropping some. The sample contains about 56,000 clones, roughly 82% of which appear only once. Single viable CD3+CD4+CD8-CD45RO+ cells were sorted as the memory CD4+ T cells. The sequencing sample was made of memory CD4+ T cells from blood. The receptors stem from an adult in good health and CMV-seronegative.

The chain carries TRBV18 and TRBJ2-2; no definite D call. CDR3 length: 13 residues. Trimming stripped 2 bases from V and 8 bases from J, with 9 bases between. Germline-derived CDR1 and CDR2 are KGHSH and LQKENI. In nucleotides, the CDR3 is TGTGCCAGCTCACCAGGTGTTGCTGGGGAGCTGTTTTTT. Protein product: CASSPGVAGELFF. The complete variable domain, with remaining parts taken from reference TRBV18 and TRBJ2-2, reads NAGVMQNPRHLVRRRGQEARLRCSPMKGHSHVYWYRQLPEEGLKFMVYLQKENIIDESGMPKERFSAEFPKEGPSILRIQQVVRGDSAAYFCASSPGVAGELFFGEGSRLTVL.

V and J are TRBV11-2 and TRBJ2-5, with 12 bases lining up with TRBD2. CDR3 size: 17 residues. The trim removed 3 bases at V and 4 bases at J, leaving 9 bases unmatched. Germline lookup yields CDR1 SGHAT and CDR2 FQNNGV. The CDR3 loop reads CASSFGLAGGWSETQYF. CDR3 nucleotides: TGTGCCAGCAGCTTCGGGCTAGCGGGGGGGTGGTCAGAGACCCAGTACTTC.

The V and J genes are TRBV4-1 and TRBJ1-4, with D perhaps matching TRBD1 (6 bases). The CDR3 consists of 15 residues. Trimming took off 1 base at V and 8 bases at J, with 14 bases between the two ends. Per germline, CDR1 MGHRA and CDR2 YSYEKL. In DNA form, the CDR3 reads TGCGCCAGCAGCCAAGTATGGGGGGGCGAGGAAAAACTGTTTTTT. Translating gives CASSQVWGGEEKLFF.

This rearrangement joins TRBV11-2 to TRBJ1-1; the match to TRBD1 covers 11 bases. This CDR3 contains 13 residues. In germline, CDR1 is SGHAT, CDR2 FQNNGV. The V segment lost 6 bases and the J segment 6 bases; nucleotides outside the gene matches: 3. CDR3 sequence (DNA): TGTGCCAGCAGGTGGACAGGGGGCCCTGAAGCTTTCTTT. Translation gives CASRWTGGPEAFF.

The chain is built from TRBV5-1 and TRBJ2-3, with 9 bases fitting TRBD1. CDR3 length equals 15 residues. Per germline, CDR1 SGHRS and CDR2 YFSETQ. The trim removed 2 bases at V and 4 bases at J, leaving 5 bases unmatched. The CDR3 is CASSLRQGEADTQYF. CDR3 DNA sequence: TGCGCCAGCAGCTTACGACAGGGGGAGGCAGATACGCAGTATTTT.

The CDR3 reads CASSIGQLYGYTF. The DNA for the CDR3 is TGTGCCAGTAGTATAGGACAGCTCTATGGCTACACCTTC. The V and J genes are TRBV19 and TRBJ1-2, with D possibly matching TRBD1 (5 bases). Germline V gives CDR1 LNHDA, CDR2 SQIVND (reference sequence). There are 13 residues in the CDR3. The V end lost 1 base, the J end lost 4 bases, and 7 bases lay between the germline ends. The variable domain in full, with the rest retrieved from reference TRBV19 and TRBJ1-2, is DGGITQSPKYLFRKEGQNVTLSCEQNLNHDAMYWYRQDPGQGLRLIYYSQIVNDFQKGDIAEGYSVSREKKESFPLTVTSAQKNPTAFYLCASSIGQLYGYTFGSGTRLTVV.

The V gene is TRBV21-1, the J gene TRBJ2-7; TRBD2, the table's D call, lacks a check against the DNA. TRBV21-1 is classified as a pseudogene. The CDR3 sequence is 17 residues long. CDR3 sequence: CASKQRLAGGQTYEQYF. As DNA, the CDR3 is TGTGCCAGCAAACAACGGCTAGCGGGGGGCCAGACCTACGAGCAGTACTTC.